Here is one TCR beta chain with its context. The CDR3 runs to 11 residues. The ends were cut back, 1 base at V and 9 bases at J, with 4 bases in the middle. These data come from a study of blood T cell repertoires in COVID-19. As for the study in general: Spain, Italy and the United States supplied samples that represented acute and convalescent COVID-19.

Sequenced by immunoSEQ multiplex PCR; TCRdb stores in-frame clones only, minus some. The sample consists of roughly 140,000 clones, 70% to 85% of them appearing once. The J gene is TRBJ2-1, the V gene TRBV12-3 or TRBV12-4; D unclear. The sample was peripheral blood. This receptor was taken from a woman aged 50 to 65 in a cohort sampled during active or convalescent COVID-19. The CDR3 loop is CASSLVSEQFF. In nucleotides, the CDR3 is TGTGCCAGCAGTTTAGTGAGTGAGCAGTTCTTC.